The clone carrying this T cell receptor (beta chain) occurred many times. Its antigen is not identified. V lost 1 base and J 5 bases, leaving 5 bases between the germline ends. The CDR3 is 12 amino acids. Germline values: CDR1 SGHTA, CDR2 FQGNSA. This entry comes from a study of regulatory T cells in long-lasting Graves disease. General observations from the study: Persistent disease preferred TRBV28, TRBJ1-2 and TRBJ2-5.

Time point here: newly diagnosed GD, antithyroid drugs for less than 3 months. From PBMCs, RNA was extracted and then used to make the TCR library. Library construction for TCR beta used iRepertoire HTBI primers and Arm-PCR of CDR3 regions. TCRdb re-derived calls from the multiplex PCR reads in MiXCR, one entry per CDR3 protein. Of 550,000 to 700,000 distinct CDR3 sequences listed, roughly a sixth are singletons. The same data also went into a second study, on T cells in Graves' hyperthyroidism and ophthalmopathy.

Material: peripheral blood mononuclear cells (PBMCs), obtained at new diagnosis, from a patient treated with antithyroid drugs. The source is a man aged 18 to 29 with Graves disease. V usage is TRBV7-2 and J usage is TRBJ2-5, with D unclear. CDR3 in DNA: TGTGCCAGCAGCTTAGAGTGGGAGACCCAGTACTTC. Protein: CASSLEWETQYF.